These 4 T cell receptor beta chains were sequenced from one sample in a study of pediatric ulcerative colitis (dated by TCRdb to the late 2010s). Libraries were made using the immunoSEQ multiplex PCR assay. Entries here come from immuneACCESS through TCRdb and include only in-frame sequences with V and J called. Some clones fail to appear in such tables; in the studies checked, an unresolved V gene covers under half of the shortfall, and the cause of the remainder is unknown. In all, the sample holds about 64,000 clones, and about 90% of those were seen once. Of the sample, roughly 3% falls within the top ten clones. Input material: blood. The receptors were gathered from a boy younger than 18 with severe ulcerative colitis.

The chain employs TRBV7-9 and TRBJ1-5, with TRBD1 matching 12 bases. Germline V gene sequence: CDR1 SEHNR, CDR2 FQNEAQ (reference sequence). The CDR3 covers 18 residues. Unmatched junction bases numbered 10, after V lost 5 bases and J lost 2 bases. The CDR3 DNA reads as TGTGCCAGCAGCCCAATGGGGACAGGGGGCCACGGCAATCAGCCCCAGCATTTT. Translating gives CASSPMGTGGHGNQPQHF.

V and J are TRBV6-1 and TRBJ1-4; D unclear. CDR1 and CDR2 (germline): MNHNS, SASEGT. V lost 5 bases to trimming and J lost 8 bases, with 15 bases between them. The CDR3 is 14 residues long. This CDR3 reads CASSPWAEGEKLFF. The CDR3 DNA sequence: TGTGCCAGCAGTCCTTGGGCAGAAGGGGAAAAACTGTTTTTT.

The sample holds one count of this clone. The V gene is TRBV30, the J gene TRBJ2-1; D may match TRBD1 or TRBD2 (6 bases each). In germline, CDR1 is GTSNPN, CDR2 SVGIG (reference sequence). V dropped 2 bases and J dropped 7 bases, with 12 bases sitting between them. The CDR3 runs 13 residues. CDR3 coding DNA: TGTGCCTGGAGTAGGGGGGCCCCTAATGAGCAGTTCTTC. Encoded protein: CAWSRGAPNEQFF.

The chain couples TRBV5-4 to TRBJ1-2; perhaps TRBD1 as D (6 bases). With 0 bases removed from V and 2 bases from J, the gap between germline ends came to 11 bases. From germline, CDR1 is SGHNT and CDR2 YYREEE (reference sequence). The CDR3 consists of 15 residues. The CDR3 loop is CASSLVARGNYGYTF. The CDR3 DNA follows: TGTGCCAGCAGCTTGGTTGCCAGGGGAAACTATGGCTACACCTTC. Variable domain in full (rest from reference TRBV5-4 and TRBJ1-2): ETGVTQSPTHLIKTRGQQVTLRCSSQSGHNTVSWYQQALGQGPQFIFQYYREEENGRGNFPPRFSGLQFPNYSSELNVNALELDDSALYLCASSLVARGNYGYTFGSGTRLTVV.